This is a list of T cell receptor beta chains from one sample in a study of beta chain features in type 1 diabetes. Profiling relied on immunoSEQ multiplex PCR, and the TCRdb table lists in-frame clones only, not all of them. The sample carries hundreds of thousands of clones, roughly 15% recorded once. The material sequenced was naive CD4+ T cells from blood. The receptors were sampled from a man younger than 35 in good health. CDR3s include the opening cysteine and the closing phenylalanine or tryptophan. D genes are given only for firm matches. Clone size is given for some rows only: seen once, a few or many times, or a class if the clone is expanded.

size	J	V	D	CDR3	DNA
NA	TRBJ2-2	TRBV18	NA	CASSPGDYITIGELFF	TGTGCCAGCTCACCGGGAGACTATATCACCATCGGGGAGCTGTTTTTT
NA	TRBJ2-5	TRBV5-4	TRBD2	CASSLKLAGGTWKETQYF	TGTGCCAGCAGCTTGAAACTAGCGGGGGGAACGTGGAAAGAGACCCAGTACTTC
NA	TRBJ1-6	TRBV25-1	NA	CASSEYGPRAGNSPLHF	TGTGCCAGCAGTGAATATGGACCCAGAGCGGGTAATTCACCCCTCCACTTT
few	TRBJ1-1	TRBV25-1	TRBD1	CASSEEGRGLGTEAFF	TGTGCCAGCAGTGAAGAGGGCAGGGGGCTGGGTACTGAAGCTTTCTTT
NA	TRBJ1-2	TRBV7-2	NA	CASSPQGDYGYTF	TGTGCCAGCAGCCCACAGGGAGACTATGGCTACACCTTC
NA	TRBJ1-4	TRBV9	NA	CASSVSTSPNEKLFF	TGTGCCAGCAGCGTTTCGACGTCCCCTAATGAAAAACTGTTTTTT
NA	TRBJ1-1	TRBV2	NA	CASIRQLNTEAFF	TGTGCCAGCATTCGGCAGTTGAACACTGAAGCTTTCTTT
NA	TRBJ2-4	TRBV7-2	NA	CASSLVASEYLNIQYF	TGTGCCAGCAGCTTAGTGGCTAGCGAGTATCTAAACATTCAGTACTTC
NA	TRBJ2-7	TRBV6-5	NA	CASSYGGNSYEQYF	TGTGCCAGCAGTTACGGGGGGAACTCCTACGAGCAGTACTTC
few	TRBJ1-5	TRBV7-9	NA	CASSLEGYGQPQHF	TGTGCCAGCAGCTTGGAAGGGTACGGTCAGCCCCAGCATTTT
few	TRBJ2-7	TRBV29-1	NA	CSVTRAGDREYF	TGCAGCGTAACCAGGGCGGGGGACAGAGAGTACTTC
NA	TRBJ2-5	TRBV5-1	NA	CASSRTVVGLAETQYF	TGCGCCAGCAGCCGTACCGTCGTGGGGCTAGCGGAGACCCAGTACTTC
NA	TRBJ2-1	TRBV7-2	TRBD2	CASSLGLAGGNEQFF	TGTGCCAGCAGCTTAGGGTTAGCGGGAGGCAATGAGCAGTTCTTC
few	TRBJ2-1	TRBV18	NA	CASSPPTSWYNEQFF	TGTGCCAGCTCACCACCGACATCCTGGTACAATGAGCAGTTCTTC
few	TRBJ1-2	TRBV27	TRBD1	CASSRGTGGAYGYTF	TGTGCCAGCAGTCGCGGGACAGGGGGCGCCTATGGCTACACCTTC
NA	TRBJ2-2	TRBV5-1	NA	CASSPGPTNTGELFF	TGCGCCAGCAGCCCGGGACCGACGAACACCGGGGAGCTGTTTTTT
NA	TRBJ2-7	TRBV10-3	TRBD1	CAISEPGTATYEQYF	TGTGCCATCAGTGAGCCCGGGACAGCTACCTACGAGCAGTACTTC
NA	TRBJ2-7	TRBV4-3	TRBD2	CASSQNLAAPLEQYF	TGCGCCAGCAGCCAGAACCTAGCGGCTCCCCTCGAGCAGTACTTC
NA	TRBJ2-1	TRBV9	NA	CASSVGGGYNEQFF	TGTGCCAGCAGCGTAGGGGGTGGATACAATGAGCAGTTCTTC
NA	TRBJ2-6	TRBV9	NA	CASSVEGKFYSGANVLTF	TGTGCCAGCAGCGTAGAGGGTAAATTCTACTCTGGGGCCAACGTCCTGACTTTC
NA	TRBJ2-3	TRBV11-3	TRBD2	CASSLLAGGTDTQYF	TGTGCCAGCAGCTTATTAGCGGGAGGCACAGATACGCAGTATTTT
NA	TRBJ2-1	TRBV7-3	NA	CASSPGRVVTYNEQFF	TGTGCCAGCAGCCCCGGAAGGGTCGTAACCTACAATGAGCAGTTCTTC
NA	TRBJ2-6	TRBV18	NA	CASPVGANVLTF	TGTGCCAGCCCGGTGGGGGCCAACGTCCTGACTTTC
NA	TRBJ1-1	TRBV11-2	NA	CASSLDRVIEAFF	TGTGCCAGCAGCTTAGACAGGGTCATTGAAGCTTTCTTT
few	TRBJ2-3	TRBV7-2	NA	CASSLADTQYF	TGTGCCAGCAGCTTAGCTGATACGCAGTATTTT
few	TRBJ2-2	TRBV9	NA	CASSVGTGNTGELFF	TGTGCCAGCAGCGTAGGAACAGGGAACACCGGGGAGCTGTTTTTT
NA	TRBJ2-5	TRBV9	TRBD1	CASSAQPYDRGYQRTQYF	TGTGCCAGCAGCGCCCAACCTTACGACAGGGGCTATCAACGGACCCAGTACTTC
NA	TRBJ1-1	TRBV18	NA	CASSPVLDTEAFF	TGTGCCAGCTCACCTGTGTTGGACACTGAAGCTTTCTTT
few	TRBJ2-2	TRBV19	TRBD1	CASSTTGGAGELFF	TGTGCCAGTAGTACGACAGGGGGTGCCGGGGAGCTGTTTTTT
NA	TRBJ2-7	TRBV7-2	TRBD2	CASSLGGTTYEQYF	TGTGCCAGCAGCCTCGGGGGGACCACTTACGAGCAGTACTTC
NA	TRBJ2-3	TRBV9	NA	CASSVVPGSTDTQYF	TGTGCCAGCAGCGTAGTTCCAGGGAGCACAGATACGCAGTATTTT
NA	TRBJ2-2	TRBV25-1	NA	CASSDLRDPNTGELFF	TGTGCCAGCAGTGATCTCCGGGACCCCAACACCGGGGAGCTGTTTTTT
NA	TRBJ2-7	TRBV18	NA	CASSRNFGTDSYEQYF	TGTGCCAGCTCAAGGAATTTCGGGACTGACTCCTACGAGCAGTACTTC
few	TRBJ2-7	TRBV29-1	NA	CSVVGNSYEQYF	TGCAGCGTTGTGGGTAACTCCTACGAGCAGTACTTC
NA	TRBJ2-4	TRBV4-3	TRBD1	CASSQEQGPSTLQYF	TGCGCCAGCAGCCAAGAACAGGGGCCTAGTACCCTTCAGTACTTC
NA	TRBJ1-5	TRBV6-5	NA	CASSGPGYNQPQHF	TGTGCCAGCAGCGGGCCTGGTTACAATCAGCCCCAGCATTTT
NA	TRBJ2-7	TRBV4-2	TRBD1	CASSQGPGQGQDEQYF	TGTGCCAGCAGCCAAGGCCCGGGACAGGGGCAGGATGAGCAGTACTTC
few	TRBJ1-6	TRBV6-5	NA	CASSSQSRRNSPLHF	TGTGCCAGCAGTTCTCAGTCCCGAAGAAATTCACCCCTCCACTTT
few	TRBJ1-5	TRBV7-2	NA	CASSLAARGQPQHF	TGTGCCAGCAGCTTAGCGGCCAGGGGTCAGCCCCAGCATTTT
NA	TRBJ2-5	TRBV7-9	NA	CASSQGVRLSQETQYF	TGTGCCAGCAGCCAAGGGGTGCGGCTGAGTCAAGAGACCCAGTACTTC
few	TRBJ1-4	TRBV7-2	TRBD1	CASSPSGTGTEKLFF	TGTGCCAGCAGCCCCTCGGGGACAGGGACCGAAAAACTGTTTTTT
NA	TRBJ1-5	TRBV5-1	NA	CASSLDWAQPQHF	TGCGCCAGCAGCTTGGATTGGGCTCAGCCCCAGCATTTT
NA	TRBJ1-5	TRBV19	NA	CASSTLGGQPQHF	TGTGCCAGTAGTACCCTAGGAGGTCAGCCCCAGCATTTT
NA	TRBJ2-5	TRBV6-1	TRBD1	CAIDRAETQYF	TGTGCCATCGACAGGGCAGAGACCCAGTACTTC
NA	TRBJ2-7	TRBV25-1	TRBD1	CASSGDGTGTYEQYF	TGTGCCAGCAGTGGGGACGGGACAGGGACCTACGAGCAGTACTTC
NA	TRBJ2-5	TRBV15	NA	CATSRDKWGRRDSEWTQYF	TGTGCCACCAGCAGAGATAAATGGGGCCGGAGGGACAGCGAATGGACCCAGTACTTC
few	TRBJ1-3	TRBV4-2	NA	CASSQDRPSGNTIYF	TGTGCCAGCAGCCAAGATCGACCCTCTGGAAACACCATATATTTT
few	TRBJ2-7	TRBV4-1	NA	CASSQEITIQQYF	TGCGCCAGCAGCCAAGAGATAACCATCCAGCAGTACTTC
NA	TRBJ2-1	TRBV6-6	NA	CASSKTDEQFF	TGTGCCAGCAGTAAAACAGATGAGCAGTTCTTC
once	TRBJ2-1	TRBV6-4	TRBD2	CASSRTGTSGYNEQFF	TGTGCCAGCAGCCGTACCGGGACTAGCGGTTACAATGAGCAGTTCTTC
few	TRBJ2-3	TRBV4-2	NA	CASSQEMEGPQYF	TGTGCCAGCAGCCAAGAAATGGAAGGACCCCAGTATTTT
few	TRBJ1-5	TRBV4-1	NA	CASSQVSNQPQHF	TGCGCCAGCAGCCAAGTTAGCAATCAGCCCCAGCATTTT
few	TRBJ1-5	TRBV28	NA	CASSFPLRVQPQHF	TGTGCCAGCAGTTTCCCCCTTCGGGTGCAGCCCCAGCATTTT
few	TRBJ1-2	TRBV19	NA	CASLSNRNYGYTF	TGTGCCAGCCTATCCAACCGAAACTATGGCTACACCTTC
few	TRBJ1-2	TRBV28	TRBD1	CASQRTGGSYGYTF	TGTGCCAGCCAAAGGACAGGGGGCAGCTATGGCTACACCTTC
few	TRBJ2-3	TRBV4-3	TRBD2	CASSQEASGRGDTQYF	TGCGCCAGCAGCCAAGAGGCGAGCGGGAGGGGAGATACGCAGTATTTT
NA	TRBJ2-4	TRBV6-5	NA	CASSYSSQFKNIQYF	TGTGCCAGCAGTTACTCTTCCCAGTTCAAAAACATTCAGTACTTC
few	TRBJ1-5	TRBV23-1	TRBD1	CASSQSPTGGEQPQHF	TGCGCCAGCAGTCAATCCCCTACAGGGGGGGAACAGCCCCAGCATTTT
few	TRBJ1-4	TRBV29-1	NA	CSVILIATNEKLFF	TGCAGCGTTATTCTCATTGCAACTAATGAAAAACTGTTTTTT